This entry lists 15 T cell receptor beta chains sequenced from one sample in a study of T cell repertoires in cytomegalovirus infection. TCRdb itself ran the reads through MiXCR, one entry per CDR3 protein. The data show fewer than 700,000 distinct CDR3 sequences, more than 20% seen once. The sequenced sample was CD8+ T cells from PBMCs. These receptor sequences come from a human donor in good health (CMV status not recorded). Some clones in this sample may be carry-over from other donors' samples.

The CDR3 DNA reads TGTGCCAGCAGTTTTGGTCGGTTTGAGCTGTTTTTT. Its translation is CASSFGRFELFF. The chain carries TRBV12-3 or TRBV12-4 and TRBJ2-2; D unclear. The V end lost 3 bases, the J end lost 11 bases, and 10 bases lay between the germline ends. CDR3 length: 12 amino acids.

This clonotype was recorded a few times. V and J are TRBV28 and TRBJ1-6; the D is unclear. CDR3 length: 16 residues. V was pared by 6 bases and J by 0 bases, with 12 bases between. Germline CDR1 is MDHEN and CDR2 is SYDVKM. The CDR3 DNA reads as TGTGCCAGCAGCCTGACACTGAGCTCCTATAATTCACCCCTCCACTTT. This sequence encodes CASSLTLSSYNSPLHF.

The chain has TRBV14 and TRBJ2-7; no clear D. Trimming took off 1 base at V and 3 bases at J, with 4 bases between the two ends. Germline assignment: CDR1 SGHDN and CDR2 FVKESK. This CDR3 has 12 residues. The CDR3, as DNA: TGTGCCAGCAGCCAAGGGAACTACGAGCAGTACGTC. It is translated as CASSQGNYEQYV.

This clonotype was seen a handful of times. V and J are TRBV29-1 and TRBJ1-1; 8 bases agree with TRBD1. With 1 base clipped from V and 4 bases from J, the junction kept 14 bases outside the gene matches. CDR1 and CDR2 from the germline V gene are SQVTM and ANQGSEA. The CDR3 totals 17 residues. The CDR3 is CSVEVGRDRSEGTEAFF. The CDR3 region has the DNA TGCAGCGTTGAAGTAGGCAGGGACAGGTCCGAAGGCACTGAAGCTTTCTTT.

This clonotype came up a few times. This chain links TRBV23-1 with TRBJ2-5; D is uncertain. Being an ORF, TRBV23-1 has a function that is uncertain. V was shortened by 3 bases and J by 4 bases, with 15 bases between the two germline ends. CDR3 length: 15 residues. The CDR3, as DNA: TGCGCCAGCAGTCAGTCGCCCCTCTTTGGAGAGACCCAGTACTTC. This codes for CASSQSPLFGETQYF.

The J gene is TRBJ2-1, the V gene TRBV2; D unclear. V was shortened by 8 bases and J by 4 bases, with 9 bases between the two germline ends. The CDR3 runs to 12 residues. Germline V lookup: CDR1 SNHLY, CDR2 FYNNEI. CDR3 DNA: TGTGCCAGCCCGAGTGGTTACAATGAGCAGTTCTTC. Translating it yields CASPSGYNEQFF.

This clonotype appeared a few times. The V call is TRBV29-1, the J call TRBJ2-5; possibly TRBD1 for D (5 bases). CDR3 size: 11 residues. Trimming removed 6 bases from V and 3 bases from J, with 8 bases in between. Looked up from germline, CDR1 is SQVTM and CDR2 is ANQGSEA. The CDR3 reads CSVPTEETQYF. In DNA form, the CDR3 reads TGCAGCGTCCCGACAGAAGAGACCCAGTACTTC.

This clonotype has more than one count but fewer than ten. This chain uses TRBV6-2 or TRBV6-3 with TRBJ2-7, with D tentatively TRBD2 (6 bases). The CDR3 loop spans 15 amino acids. Trimming removed 4 bases from V and 1 base from J, with 14 bases in between. CDR1 is MNHEY and CDR2 is SVGEGT in the germline V gene. CDR3 in DNA: TGTGCCAGCAGTTCTTCCCCTGGGGGGTCCTACGAGCAGTACGTC. Translation gives CASSSSPGGSYEQYV.

This clonotype was counted at least ten times. The chain carries TRBV19 and TRBJ1-1; 7 positions agree with TRBD1. CDR3 size: 14 residues. Germline assignment: CDR1 LNHDA and CDR2 SQIVND (reference sequence). V lost 10 bases, J lost 0 bases, and 8 bases stayed unmatched. This chain's CDR3 is CATAQGNMNTEAFF. For the CDR3, the DNA is TGTGCCACAGCACAGGGGAATATGAACACTGAAGCTTTCTTT.

This clonotype occurred a few times. The V call is TRBV7-8, the J call TRBJ2-1; D is ambiguous. V was clipped by 6 bases and J by 3 bases, with 9 bases between them. Germline loops: CDR1 SGHVS, CDR2 FQNEAQ. The CDR3 consists of 13 residues. The CDR3 spells CASRNENYNEQFF. The CDR3 coding sequence is TGTGCCAGCAGAAACGAAAACTACAATGAGCAGTTCTTC.

Turning to this clonotype: This clone may be a read error of a much larger clone one base away. V usage is TRBV12-3 or TRBV12-4 and J usage is TRBJ1-2; 7 bases fit TRBD1. CDR3 size: 17 residues. The CDR3 DNA follows: TGTGCCAGCAGTGCTGACCTCGGACAGGCTTCTAACTATAGCTACACCTTC. Translation gives CASSADLGQASNYSYTF.

V gene TRBV28 combines with J gene TRBJ1-6; D remains ambiguous. Germline V gene sequence: CDR1 MDHEN, CDR2 SYDVKM. The length of the CDR3 is 9 residues. V lost 11 bases to trimming and J lost 11 bases, with 7 bases between them. This chain's CDR3 is CACGAPLHF. The CDR3 DNA reads as TGTGCCTGCGGGGCACCCCTCCACTTT. Based on the CDR3 plus reference TRBV28 and TRBJ1-6, the full variable domain is DVKVTQSSRYLVKRTGEKVFLECVQDMDHENMFWYRQDPGLGLRLIYFSYDVKMKEKGDIPEGYSVSREKKERFSLILESASTNQTSMYLCACGAPLHFGNGTRLTVT.

This clonotype was counted many times. The chain employs TRBV7-2 and TRBJ2-1, with 8 bases fitting TRBD2. J gave up 4 bases and V 5 bases, and 10 bases lay outside the gene matches. Per germline, CDR1 SGHTA and CDR2 FQGNSA. This CDR3 is 16 amino acids long. Here the CDR3 DNA reads TGTGCCAGCAGCCCAGACCCCGGGGGGGGTTACAATGAGCAGTTCTTC. Encoded protein: CASSPDPGGGYNEQFF.

This clonotype was seen repeatedly, ten times or more. The chain employs TRBV6-5 and TRBJ2-1; D is undetermined. The CDR3 sequence is 12 residues long. V was pared by 7 bases and J by 4 bases, with 8 bases between. The germline gives CDR1 MNHEY, CDR2 SVGAGI. The CDR3 reads CASMGGYNEQFF. For the CDR3, the DNA is TGTGCCAGCATGGGTGGTTACAATGAGCAGTTCTTC.

Turning to this clonotype: Being one base from a much bigger clone, this may be a read error. This chain uses TRBV4-3 with TRBJ1-5; the D gene is possibly TRBD1 (6 bases). In germline, CDR1 is LGHNA, CDR2 YSLEER. The CDR3 has 14 amino acids. CDR3 sequence reads: CDSSQLQGGQPQHF. The CDR3 bases are TGCGACAGCAGCCAACTACAGGGAGGGCAGCCCCAGCATTTT.